The 19 T cell receptor beta chains given below trace back to one sample, sequenced in a study of T cell responses to AZD1222 COVID-19 vaccine. Sequencing was performed with immunoSEQ multiplex PCR; in TCRdb, only in-frame clones are kept and a portion is missing. The table has fewer than 100,000 clones, roughly 89% seen once. The material was peripheral blood, obtained 28 days after the second AZD1222 dose. Receptors were obtained from an adult who received the AZD1222 COVID-19 vaccine.

This clone was seen a single time. This rearrangement joins TRBV12-3 or TRBV12-4 to TRBJ1-2, with TRBD1 as a possible D gene (5 bases). Trimming removed 3 bases from V and 8 bases from J, with 13 bases in between. The CDR3 spans 13 residues. The CDR3 here is CASSLARVVGYTF. In nucleotides, the CDR3 is TGTGCCAGCAGTTTGGCCAGGGTGGTCGGCTACACCTTC.

V usage is TRBV25-1 and J usage is TRBJ1-2; D gene ambiguous. The V gene lost 5 bases and the J gene lost 3 bases, with 7 bases spanning the gap. Germline CDR1 MGHDK, CDR2 SYGVNS. The CDR3 is 12 residues long. CDR3 DNA: TGTGCCAGCAGTCCCGGGGACTATGGCTACACCTTC. Translated: CASSPGDYGYTF.

The CDR3 nucleotides read TGTGCCAGCAGCAGGGACAGCCCTAACAATCAGCCCCAGCATTTT. Protein: CASSRDSPNNQPQHF. The chain combines TRBV5-8 with TRBJ1-5, with TRBD1 matching over 7 bases. Germline values: CDR1 SGHTS, CDR2 YDEGEE. The CDR3 covers 15 residues. Trimming cost V 4 bases and J 3 bases; bases outside gene matches: 7.

The chain uses TRBV6-5 and TRBJ1-1; D gene uncertain. V lost 0 bases and J lost 3, with 11 bases in between. The CDR3 covers 15 residues. The germline gives CDR1 MNHEY, CDR2 SVGAGI. The DNA for the CDR3 is TGTGCCAGCAGTTACTCCGTACTCGGGTACACTGAAGCTTTCTTT. Translating it yields CASSYSVLGYTEAFF.

The chain recombines TRBV3-1 (or the pseudogene TRBV3-2) with TRBJ1-5; D remains unclear. Germline V CDR1 and CDR2: LGHDT, YNNKEL (reference sequence). CDR3 size: 13 residues. The V gene lost 0 bases and the J gene lost 7 bases, with 7 bases spanning the gap. CDR3 protein: CASSQDEIQPQHF. Here the CDR3 DNA reads TGTGCCAGCAGCCAAGATGAAATCCAGCCCCAGCATTTT.

CDR3 in amino acids: CASSPRDDNYGYTF. Written as DNA, the CDR3 is TGTGCCAGCAGTCCGCGGGATGACAACTATGGCTACACCTTC. J is TRBJ1-2 and V is TRBV28; D gene ambiguous. The length of the CDR3 is 14 residues. Germline V lookup: CDR1 MDHEN, CDR2 SYDVKM. The V end lost 5 bases, the J end lost 2 bases, and 12 bases lay between the germline ends.

The chain employs TRBV10-3 and TRBJ2-7; possible D gene TRBD1, 6 bases. The germline CDR1 and CDR2 sequences are ENHRY and SYGVKD. V gave up 3 bases and J gave up 2 bases, with 11 bases separating them. This CDR3 is 14 amino acids long. In DNA, the CDR3 is TGTGCCATCAGTGACGGGACAAATACCTACGAGCAGTACTTC. Its translation is CAISDGTNTYEQYF.

This chain joins TRBV28 and TRBJ1-5, with D perhaps TRBD1 (6 bases). V gave up 1 base and J gave up 7 bases, with 14 bases separating them. CDR1 MDHEN and CDR2 SYDVKM come from the germline V gene. The CDR3 covers 15 residues. The CDR3 here is CASSLYRVSGQPQHF. In nucleotides, the CDR3 is TGTGCCAGCAGTTTATACAGGGTTTCTGGGCAGCCCCAGCATTTT.

The J gene is TRBJ2-7, the V gene TRBV7-9; D not resolved. Germline lookup yields CDR1 SEHNR and CDR2 FQNEAQ (reference sequence). Trimming left V 5 bases short and J 7 bases short, with 12 bases between. CDR3 length: 12 residues. Here the CDR3 DNA reads TGTGCCAGCAGCGCGGCATTCGGGGAGCAGTACTTC. This encodes CASSAAFGEQYF.

The gene calls are TRBV7-6 and TRBJ1-6, with TRBD1 as a possible D gene (6 bases). CDR1 and CDR2 from the germline V gene are SGHVS and FNYEAQ. The CDR3 totals 16 residues. Trimming left V 3 bases short and J 0 bases short, with 9 bases between. CDR3 sequence reads: CASSFGQSSYNSPLHF. CDR3 in DNA: TGTGCCAGCAGCTTCGGACAGAGCTCCTATAATTCACCCCTCCACTTT.

The chain has TRBV19 and TRBJ2-7; D might be TRBD2 (5 bases). Trimming left V 5 bases short and J 3 bases short, with 14 bases between. The CDR3 contains 14 residues. Germline assignment: CDR1 LNHDA and CDR2 SQIVND (reference sequence). The CDR3 DNA reads TGTGCCAGTAGTTCCGACGGTGGAGGCTACGAGCAGTACTTC. As protein: CASSSDGGGYEQYF.

This rearrangement joins TRBV6-2 or TRBV6-3 to TRBJ1-5; no definite D call. The CDR3 spans 13 residues. With 5 bases removed from V and 6 bases from J, the gap between germline ends came to 11 bases. The germline CDR1 and CDR2 sequences are MNHEY and SVGEGT. For the CDR3, the DNA is TGTGCCAGCAGTGACCTCCCGGCTCAGCCCCAGCATTTT. It yields the protein CASSDLPAQPQHF.

The chain is built from TRBV6-5 and TRBJ1-1, with TRBD1 as a possible D gene (5 bases). The CDR3 is 13 residues long. CDR1 is MNHEY and CDR2 is SVGAGI in the germline V gene. With 6 bases removed from V and 3 bases from J, the gap between germline ends came to 11 bases. This chain's CDR3 is CASRAGGYTEAFF. In nucleotides, the CDR3 is TGTGCCAGCAGGGCCGGGGGTTACACTGAAGCTTTCTTT.

This clone was seen a single time. The gene calls are TRBV3-1 (or the pseudogene TRBV3-2) and TRBJ2-6; D gene ambiguous. Trimming removed 4 bases from V and 4 bases from J, with 8 bases in between. The CDR3 runs to 14 residues. The germline V gene has CDR1 LGHDT and CDR2 YNNKEL (reference sequence). The chain's CDR3 is CASSLGVGANVLTF. The DNA for the CDR3 is TGTGCCAGCAGCCTTGGTGTAGGGGCCAACGTCCTGACTTTC.

V is TRBV19 and J is TRBJ1-3; perhaps TRBD1 as D (5 bases). The CDR3 has 12 amino acids. The germline gives CDR1 LNHDA, CDR2 SQIVND (reference sequence). Trimming cost V 10 bases and J 3 bases, with 10 bases left between them. CDR3 amino acids: CATLTDGNTIYF. The CDR3 DNA is TGTGCCACCCTGACAGATGGAAACACCATATATTTT.

This clone showed up just a few times. In the same sample, other DNA sequences code for this CDR3. The chain employs TRBV5-1 and TRBJ2-7; 9 nucleotides line up with TRBD1. V lost 2 bases, J lost 0 bases, and 3 bases stayed unmatched. The germline CDR1 and CDR2 sequences are SGHRS and YFSETQ. This CDR3 region has 15 residues. The CDR3 DNA is TGCGCCAGCAGCTTAGGGACAGGGAGCTCCTACGAGCAGTACTTC. This sequence encodes CASSLGTGSSYEQYF. Variable domain in full (rest from reference TRBV5-1 and TRBJ2-7): KAGVTQTPRYLIKTRGQQVTLSCSPISGHRSVSWYQQTPGQGLQFLFEYFSETQRNKGNFPGRFSGRQFSNSRSEMNVSTLELGDSALYLCASSLGTGSSYEQYFGPGTRLTVT.

The chain combines TRBV11-2 with TRBJ1-2, with unresolved D. CDR1 is SGHAT and CDR2 is FQNNGV in the germline V gene. V was clipped by 8 bases and J by 2 bases, with 9 bases between them. The CDR3 covers 12 residues. The CDR3 nucleotides read TGTGCCAGCTCCCCCGGGAACTATGGCTACACCTTC. As protein: CASSPGNYGYTF.

The chain is built from TRBV5-5 and TRBJ2-1; D ambiguous. Germline V lookup: CDR1 SGHKS, CDR2 YYEKEE (reference sequence). The CDR3 covers 12 residues. V was trimmed by 5 bases and J by 6 bases, leaving 9 bases between them. The DNA for the CDR3 is TGTGCCAGCAGTTCGGCTTTCAATGAGCAGTTCTTC. It encodes CASSSAFNEQFF. Full variable domain (missing parts from reference TRBV5-5 and TRBJ2-1): DAGVTQSPTHLIKTRGQQVTLRCSPISGHKSVSWYQQVLGQGPQFIFQYYEKEERGRGNFPDRFSARQFPNYSSELNVNALLLGDSALYLCASSSAFNEQFFGPGTRLTVL.

This chain links TRBV5-1 with TRBJ1-1; possible D gene TRBD1, 6 bases. V was shortened by 0 bases and J by 0 bases, with 9 bases between the two germline ends. Germline V gives CDR1 SGHRS, CDR2 YFSETQ. The CDR3 totals 15 residues. The CDR3 region has the DNA TGCGCCAGCAGCTTGGTTTGGGGGCTGAACACTGAAGCTTTCTTT. Its translation is CASSLVWGLNTEAFF.